This entry lists 8 T cell receptor beta chains sequenced from one sample in a study of blood T cell repertoires in COVID-19. Generated by immunoSEQ multiplex PCR, the TCRdb table keeps only in-frame clones and is missing some. This sample has tens of thousands of clones; roughly 87% occur once, and the top ten carry about 9.1%. The sample comprised peripheral blood. These receptors were obtained from a man older than 75 with acute or convalescent COVID-19.

The chain links TRBV30 to TRBJ1-1; D might be TRBD1 (5 bases). V gave up 3 bases and J gave up 4 bases, with 18 bases separating them. The CDR3 is made up of 15 amino acids. From germline, CDR1 is GTSNPN and CDR2 SVGIG (reference sequence). The chain's CDR3 is CAWSELPGMGTEAFF. The CDR3 DNA is TGTGCCTGGAGCGAACTTCCAGGGATGGGCACTGAAGCTTTCTTT.

The gene calls are TRBV29-1 and TRBJ1-1; D unclear. Trimming took 6 bases from V and 0 from J, leaving 8 bases between them. The CDR3 sequence is 12 residues long. Germline V gene lookup returns CDR1 SQVTM and CDR2 ANQGSEA. CDR3 sequence (DNA): TGCAGCGTGGCCGATATGAACACTGAAGCTTTCTTT. This gives the protein CSVADMNTEAFF.

The chain joins TRBV29-1 to TRBJ2-5; weak D call: TRBD2 (6 bases). CDR3 length: 12 residues. CDR1 and CDR2 from the germline V gene are SQVTM and ANQGSEA. V was clipped by 4 bases and J by 2 bases, with 8 bases between them. Here the CDR3 reads CSVAEGQETQYF. The CDR3 DNA follows: TGCAGCGTTGCGGAGGGACAAGAGACCCAGTACTTC.

The chain has TRBV5-4 and TRBJ2-5; 11 bases match TRBD2. V trimming: 0 bases; J trimming: 0 bases; junction bases outside the gene matches: 10. The CDR3 totals 19 residues. Germline V CDR1 and CDR2: SGHNT, YYREEE (reference sequence). As DNA, the CDR3 is TGTGCCAGCAGCTTGGAATATACGACTAGCGGGACGAACCAAGAGACCCAGTACTTC. Residues: CASSLEYTTSGTNQETQYF.

J is TRBJ2-2 and V is TRBV5-5; D gene unclear. Germline V gene lookup returns CDR1 SGHKS and CDR2 YYEKEE (reference sequence). The CDR3 is made up of 14 amino acids. The V and J ends lost 1 base and 2 bases respectively, with 6 bases between them. The CDR3 sequence: CASSLTVNTGELFF. CDR3 DNA sequence: TGTGCCAGCAGCTTGACAGTCAACACCGGGGAGCTGTTTTTT.

DNA for the CDR3: TGTGCCTGGGGGGGACTAGCGGGAGGGAGCTCCTACAATGAGCAGTTCTTC. It encodes CAWGGLAGGSSYNEQFF. This sequence joins TRBV30 and TRBJ2-1; the match to TRBD2 covers 16 bases. The CDR3 length is 17 residues. Germline V gene lookup returns CDR1 GTSNPN and CDR2 SVGIG (reference sequence). Trimming at V came to 5 bases and at J to 0 bases, leaving 4 bases not matched to a gene. The full variable domain, in which reference TRBV30 and TRBJ2-1 provide the parts outside the CDR3, is SQTIHQWPATLVQPVGSPLSLECTVEGTSNPNLYWYRQAAGRGLQLLFYSVGIGQISSEVPQNLSASRPQDRQFILSSKKLLLSDSGFYLCAWGGLAGGSSYNEQFFGPGTRLTVL.

The chain combines TRBV20-1 with TRBJ1-3; D call uncertain. The CDR3 is made up of 12 amino acids. The germline V gene encodes CDR1 DFQATT and CDR2 SNEGSKA (reference sequence). V lost 3 bases and J 3 bases, leaving 6 bases between the germline ends. CDR3 coding DNA: TGCAGTGCTAGTGACGGTGGAAACACCATATATTTT. Protein sequence: CSASDGGNTIYF.

This rearrangement joins TRBV2 to TRBJ1-5; 8 bases are shared with TRBD1. The CDR3 spans 14 residues. Losses at the gene ends were 7 bases for V and 4 bases for J; bases not matched to a gene: 6. CDR1 and CDR2 (germline): SNHLY, FYNNEI. The CDR3 is CASKGQGPNQPQHF. Here the CDR3 DNA reads TGTGCCAGCAAAGGACAGGGACCGAATCAGCCCCAGCATTTT.